The source of this T cell receptor (beta chain) is a study of T cell responses to AZD1222 COVID-19 vaccine. Study results and caveats: Unmutated variant regions are reportedly the target of nearly half of TCRs that are spike-specific.

In this sample, this clone turned up once. Its specificity is not known. Sequencing was performed with immunoSEQ multiplex PCR; in TCRdb, only in-frame clones are kept and a portion is missing. The sample records approximately 150,000 clones, about 93% being singletons. Trimming took off 2 bases at V and 2 bases at J, with 12 bases between the two ends. This CDR3 contains 15 residues. The germline CDR1 and CDR2 sequences are SEHNR and FQNEAQ (reference sequence). The chain couples TRBV7-9 to TRBJ1-1; D remains unclear. The input for sequencing was peripheral blood, taken 28 days after the second AZD1222 dose. This clonotype originated in an adult who received the AZD1222 COVID-19 vaccine. The CDR3 DNA sequence: TGTGCCAGCAGCTTACGGGCAGCGGGTAACACTGAAGCTTTCTTT. Its protein is CASSLRAAGNTEAFF.